The clone carrying this TCR beta chain was observed a few times. The antigen remains unidentified. Assay runs were performed at deep level. TCRdb's table, derived via immunoSEQ multiplex PCR, lists solely in-frame clones and lacks some. The data show approximately 940,000 clones, with around three quarters seen just once and over 1.3% held by the top ten. Recent vaccinations or acute infections were absent in the healthy HIV-negative adult donors. The germline V gene encodes CDR1 MNHEY and CDR2 SVGAGI. Between the trimmed V and J ends, which lost 1 base and 7 bases, there was a span of 5 bases. CDR3 length: 13 residues. The data were obtained in a study of shared clonotypes between healthy human individuals. Study findings and constraints: Relative to clonotypes present in all four donors, those not shared had lower generation probabilities. Sorted-subset samples were not fully sequenced, rarefaction indicated.

Source material: memory CD4+ T cells sorted from blood. Subset: CD45RA-negative fraction. This chain joins TRBV6-5 and TRBJ1-6; D unclear. The clonotype was recovered from a man aged 18 to 29 in good health. The CDR3 here is CASSYWRNSPLHF. The DNA of the CDR3 is TGTGCCAGCAGTTACTGGCGAAATTCACCCCTCCACTTT.